This T cell receptor beta chain appears in the sequencing data of a study of blood T cell repertoires in COVID-19. Original processing methods: Reference gene primer amplification in the assay estimated nucleated cell counts. Here immunoSEQ multiplex PCR was the method, and the copy in TCRdb shows in-frame clones only, minus some. From that table come the V and J calls and clone size; the DNA was used to work out D and trimming. The sample has 200,000 to 300,000 clones; 80% to 90% are singletons. V was clipped by 7 bases and J by 3 bases, with 13 bases between them. Germline V CDR1 and CDR2: MNHEY, SVGAGI. The CDR3 spans 13 residues. Participants spanned ages about 18 to 90 years and resided in about 24 US areas. Allocation to cohorts depended on clinical history reported by the participants.

The chain combines TRBV6-5 with TRBJ2-7; perhaps TRBD2 as D (7 bases). The clonotype was recovered from a woman younger than 45 who had recovered from COVID-19. The sample was PBMCs or T cells enriched from blood (not recorded which). In DNA, the CDR3 is TGTGCCAGCACCAGGGAGGGGGTCTACGAGCAGTACTTC. Amino acid sequence: CASTREGVYEQYF.